This T cell receptor beta chain was captured by sequencing in a study of T-cell memory formation after mild COVID-19. Study-wide points: Clones contracting day 15 to 85 were balanced CD4/CD8; later expanders leaned CD4+.

A remark on this clonotype: Antigen specificity is unknown.

After 5'RACE with constant-segment primers, TCR alpha and TCR beta cDNA libraries carrying sample barcodes and UMIs were obtained. TCRdb called the 5' RACE reads again in MiXCR, with one record for every CDR3 protein. The repertoire includes approximately 290,000 distinct CDR3 sequences, 8% to 10% of them detected once, and about 20% sits in the top ten. Germline lookup yields CDR1 SGHTA and CDR2 FQGNSA. This CDR3 spans 12 amino acids. Unmatched junction bases numbered 6, after V lost 7 bases and J lost 7 bases. This chain uses TRBV7-2 with TRBJ1-2; TRBD1 aligns across 7 bases. The sequencing input was PBMCs or a T cell subset sorted from them (not recorded which). The source is a man younger than 30 who had mild COVID-19 (a few samples of this study predate the infection). Cell type and time point are not known. This chain's CDR3 is CASTWDRIGYTF. CDR3 nucleotides: TGTGCCAGCACCTGGGACAGAATTGGCTACACCTTC.